The T cell receptor (beta chain) described here comes from a study of beta chain features in type 1 diabetes. Notes on the study in general: HLA influence on TCRB rearrangement stayed unresolved here. Shorter TCRB CDR3s, moderately but significantly so, marked every one of the four CD4+ subsets in Type 1 diabetes patients.

cDNA synthesis used the whole RNA isolate, giving expressed TCRB sequences. The repertoire was sequenced with immunoSEQ multiplex PCR; TCRdb's copy has only in-frame clones and lacks some. The sample contains under 150,000 clones, around 10% of which appear only once. The CDR3 is made up of 14 amino acids. Trimming cost V 1 base and J 5 bases, with 9 bases left between them. Germline V lookup: CDR1 SGHRS, CDR2 YFSETQ. Comment on this clone: Its antigen is unknown.

The sequenced sample consisted of central memory CD4+ T cells from blood. The chain couples TRBV5-1 to TRBJ2-2, with a possible D match to TRBD2 (5 bases). The origin of this receptor is a man between 25 and 39 years old with type 1 diabetes. As DNA, the CDR3 is TGCGCCAGCAGCTTGAACGGGGTGACCGGGGAGCTGTTTTTT. It encodes CASSLNGVTGELFF.